The rows below give T cell receptor beta chains drawn from one sample of a study of blood T cells in healthy people across ages. From the 5' RACE reads, TCRdb called clonotypes with MiXCR, one entry per CDR3 protein. The table shows fewer than 900,000 distinct CDR3 sequences, with roughly 43% occurring only once. The sequenced sample was blood. The receptors derive from a woman aged 60 to 75 in good health. Each CDR3 is given with its conserved first and last residue. The order of the fields is J gene, D gene, clone size, V gene, CDR3 protein, CDR3 DNA. A D gene is named only where the DNA matches it firmly. Size values are once, few and many counts, or a class for expanded clones, and some rows have none.

j_call: TRBJ1-2
d_call: .
clone_size: .
v_call: TRBV18
cdr3_aa: CASSRQTAGGYGYTF
cdr3_nt: TGTGCCAGCTCACGCCAGACCGCTGGGGGCTATGGCTACACCTTC

j_call: TRBJ2-1
d_call: TRBD2
clone_size: .
v_call: TRBV3-1
cdr3_aa: CASSPTSGISNEQFF
cdr3_nt: TGTGCCAGCAGCCCGACTAGCGGGATTTCTAATGAGCAGTTCTTC

j_call: TRBJ2-7
d_call: .
clone_size: few
v_call: TRBV12-3/TRBV12-4
cdr3_aa: CASSLVGGGQSLIYEQYF
cdr3_nt: TGTGCCAGCAGTTTAGTCGGAGGAGGACAGAGCCTGATCTACGAGCAGTACTTC

j_call: TRBJ2-6
d_call: .
clone_size: .
v_call: TRBV6-6
cdr3_aa: CASSYTLGSGANVLTF
cdr3_nt: TGTGCCAGCAGTTACACCTTGGGCTCTGGGGCCAACGTCCTGACTTTC

j_call: TRBJ1-5
d_call: TRBD1
clone_size: .
v_call: TRBV7-8
cdr3_aa: CASSLTGGENQPQHF
cdr3_nt: TGTGCCAGCAGCCTGACAGGGGGCGAAAATCAGCCCCAGCATTTT

j_call: TRBJ2-1
d_call: .
clone_size: once
v_call: TRBV6-5
cdr3_aa: CASSYGGGVGEQFF
cdr3_nt: TGTGCCAGCAGTTACGGAGGAGGGGTTGGAGAGCAGTTCTTC

j_call: TRBJ1-1
d_call: .
clone_size: few
v_call: TRBV2
cdr3_aa: CASSDQGQVNTEAFF
cdr3_nt: TGTGCCAGCAGTGATCAGGGACAAGTGAACACTGAAGCTTTCTTT

j_call: TRBJ2-5
d_call: TRBD2
clone_size: few
v_call: TRBV9
cdr3_aa: CASSVTGGSGGETQYF
cdr3_nt: TGTGCCAGCAGCGTAACAGGCGGGAGTGGAGGAGAGACCCAGTACTTC

j_call: TRBJ2-7
d_call: TRBD2
clone_size: .
v_call: TRBV10-3
cdr3_aa: CAIKEREGWEQYF
cdr3_nt: TGTGCCATCAAGGAGCGGGAGGGATGGGAGCAGTACTTC

j_call: TRBJ2-5
d_call: TRBD2
clone_size: .
v_call: TRBV14
cdr3_aa: CASSPYGTSGKTQYF
cdr3_nt: TGTGCCAGCAGCCCCTATGGGACTAGCGGGAAGACCCAGTACTTC

j_call: TRBJ1-2
d_call: .
clone_size: .
v_call: TRBV28
cdr3_aa: CASSLPGANYGYTF
cdr3_nt: TGTGCCAGCAGTTTGCCAGGGGCAAACTATGGCTACACCTTC

j_call: TRBJ2-7
d_call: TRBD1
clone_size: .
v_call: TRBV25-1
cdr3_aa: CASGSGQGAGNEQYF
cdr3_nt: TGTGCCAGCGGATCGGGACAGGGGGCTGGTAACGAGCAGTACTTC

j_call: TRBJ2-3
d_call: TRBD2
clone_size: .
v_call: TRBV11-2
cdr3_aa: CASSLELAGGWSDTQYF
cdr3_nt: TGTGCCAGCAGCTTAGAACTAGCGGGGGGGTGGTCAGATACGCAGTATTTT

j_call: TRBJ2-7
d_call: .
clone_size: .
v_call: TRBV6-4
cdr3_aa: CASSDSSQDPYEQYF
cdr3_nt: TGTGCCAGCAGTGACTCGTCCCAGGATCCGTACGAGCAGTACTTC

j_call: TRBJ2-7
d_call: .
clone_size: .
v_call: TRBV7-2
cdr3_aa: CASSVALPYEQYF
cdr3_nt: TGTGCCAGCAGCGTAGCGCTCCCATACGAGCAGTACTTC

j_call: TRBJ1-6
d_call: .
clone_size: once
v_call: TRBV3-1
cdr3_aa: CASSQGKNSPLHF
cdr3_nt: TGTGCCAGCAGCCAAGGGAAAAATTCGCCCCTCCACTTT

j_call: TRBJ2-1
d_call: .
clone_size: .
v_call: TRBV7-8
cdr3_aa: CASSLTWNEQFF
cdr3_nt: TGTGCCAGCAGCTTAACCTGGAATGAGCAGTTCTTC

j_call: TRBJ1-1
d_call: TRBD1
clone_size: .
v_call: TRBV11-2
cdr3_aa: CASSHAGTGNTEAFF
cdr3_nt: TGTGCCAGCAGCCATGCCGGGACAGGGAACACTGAAGCTTTCTTT

j_call: TRBJ2-3
d_call: .
clone_size: few
v_call: TRBV20-1
cdr3_aa: CSARVLDTQYF
cdr3_nt: TGCAGTGCTAGAGTCCTGGATACGCAGTATTTT

j_call: TRBJ2-1
d_call: TRBD2
clone_size: .
v_call: TRBV9
cdr3_aa: CASSVPGLAGVHEQFF
cdr3_nt: TGTGCCAGCAGCGTCCCGGGACTAGCGGGAGTTCATGAGCAGTTCTTC

j_call: TRBJ2-4
d_call: TRBD1
clone_size: few
v_call: TRBV6-5
cdr3_aa: CASSYILGSGTGDTVAKNIQYF
cdr3_nt: TGTGCCAGCAGTTACATATTAGGATCCGGGACAGGGGACACTGTGGCCAAAAACATTCAGTACTTC

j_call: TRBJ1-4
d_call: .
clone_size: .
v_call: TRBV28
cdr3_aa: CASSPEGATNEELFF
cdr3_nt: TGTGCCAGCAGTCCCGAGGGTGCGACTAATGAAGAACTGTTTTTT

j_call: TRBJ1-5
d_call: TRBD1
clone_size: .
v_call: TRBV4-1
cdr3_aa: CASSAGQGFSNQPQHF
cdr3_nt: TGCGCCAGCAGCGCAGGACAGGGGTTCAGCAATCAGCCCCAGCATTTT

j_call: TRBJ2-3
d_call: .
clone_size: many
v_call: TRBV4-2
cdr3_aa: CASSQPMGGDTQYF
cdr3_nt: TGTGCCAGCAGCCAACCCATGGGTGGAGATACGCAGTATTTT

j_call: TRBJ1-2
d_call: .
clone_size: once
v_call: TRBV2
cdr3_aa: CASSDPDSNYGYTF
cdr3_nt: TGTGCCAGCAGCGACCCAGACAGCAACTATGGCTACACCTTC

j_call: TRBJ2-1
d_call: TRBD2
clone_size: .
v_call: TRBV6-2/TRBV6-3
cdr3_aa: CASSYGLAGTVEQFF
cdr3_nt: TGTGCCAGCAGTTATGGTCTAGCGGGTACGGTTGAGCAGTTCTTC

j_call: TRBJ2-1
d_call: TRBD2
clone_size: .
v_call: TRBV7-3
cdr3_aa: CASRPGTSGILGSSYNEQFF
cdr3_nt: TGTGCCAGCAGACCCGGGACTAGCGGGATCTTGGGGAGCTCCTACAATGAGCAGTTCTTC

j_call: TRBJ2-2
d_call: .
clone_size: few
v_call: TRBV13
cdr3_aa: CASSPDWGGELFF
cdr3_nt: TGTGCCAGCAGCCCGGACTGGGGCGGGGAGCTGTTTTTT

j_call: TRBJ2-1
d_call: TRBD2
clone_size: .
v_call: TRBV10-3
cdr3_aa: CAISEGVLADYNEQFF
cdr3_nt: TGTGCCATCAGTGAGGGCGTACTAGCGGACTACAATGAGCAGTTCTTC

j_call: TRBJ2-1
d_call: TRBD2
clone_size: few
v_call: TRBV9
cdr3_aa: CASSVSGGVYNEQFF
cdr3_nt: TGTGCCAGCAGCGTCAGCGGGGGGGTATACAATGAGCAGTTCTTC

j_call: TRBJ2-7
d_call: .
clone_size: .
v_call: TRBV5-1
cdr3_aa: CASNLVATGPREQYF
cdr3_nt: TGCGCCAGCAACTTGGTGGCGACAGGCCCCCGGGAGCAGTACTTC

j_call: TRBJ2-1
d_call: .
clone_size: .
v_call: TRBV29-1
cdr3_aa: CSVEDHLTGDNEQFF
cdr3_nt: TGCAGCGTTGAAGATCACCTAACGGGAGATAATGAGCAGTTCTTC

j_call: TRBJ2-5
d_call: .
clone_size: .
v_call: TRBV29-1
cdr3_aa: CSADLGRASQETQYF
cdr3_nt: TGCAGCGCCGACCTCGGACGGGCCTCTCAAGAGACCCAGTACTTC

j_call: TRBJ2-1
d_call: .
clone_size: few
v_call: TRBV9
cdr3_aa: CASSVDPPNRGEQFF
cdr3_nt: TGTGCCAGCAGCGTAGATCCCCCTAATCGGGGGGAGCAGTTCTTC

j_call: TRBJ2-3
d_call: .
clone_size: .
v_call: TRBV29-1
cdr3_aa: CSGEVWATGSTDTQYF
cdr3_nt: TGCAGCGGCGAAGTCTGGGCCACAGGCAGCACAGATACGCAGTATTTT

j_call: TRBJ2-7
d_call: .
clone_size: .
v_call: TRBV20-1
cdr3_aa: CSAQTDIYEQYF
cdr3_nt: TGCAGTGCTCAGACAGACATCTACGAGCAGTACTTC

j_call: TRBJ2-5
d_call: .
clone_size: .
v_call: TRBV19
cdr3_aa: CASSIPLVSEQYF
cdr3_nt: TGTGCCAGTAGTATTCCGCTTGTCTCGGAGCAGTACTTC